The entry that follows covers one T cell receptor (beta chain) sequence. Per the authors' pipeline: TCRs per sample had a median of approximately 98,000 and ranged from about 23,224 to 700,000. TCRdb called the RACE reads again in MiXCR, with one record for every CDR3 protein. These V and J calls rely on TCRdb rather than the paper's analysis. The data hold about 160,000 distinct CDR3 sequences, with about a quarter observed a single time. This sample was taken from a study of human T cells and chemical hapten exposure. Study information: Alopecia areata, totalis or universalis affected patients who were mostly female.

Documented time point: patch test 3, about 24 weeks after DPC sensitization. Treatment in this sample: therapeutic diphenylcyclopropenone sensitization with weekly scalp DPC. This TCR was sampled from a woman younger than 35 with alopecia areata. Some clones in this sample may be carry-over from other donors' samples. The input for sequencing was whole blood, taken in connection with sensitization to the hapten diphenylcyclopropenone (DPC).

DNA for the CDR3: TGTGCCAGCAGCCCCAATGGGGGGGGACAAGAGACCCAGTACTTC. Translating it yields CASSPNGGGQETQYF. The rearrangement uses TRBV7-3 and TRBJ2-5, with 7 bases identical to TRBD2. The V segment lost 5 bases and the J segment 2 bases; nucleotides outside the gene matches: 8. In germline, CDR1 is SGHTA, CDR2 FQGTGA. The CDR3 length is 15 residues.